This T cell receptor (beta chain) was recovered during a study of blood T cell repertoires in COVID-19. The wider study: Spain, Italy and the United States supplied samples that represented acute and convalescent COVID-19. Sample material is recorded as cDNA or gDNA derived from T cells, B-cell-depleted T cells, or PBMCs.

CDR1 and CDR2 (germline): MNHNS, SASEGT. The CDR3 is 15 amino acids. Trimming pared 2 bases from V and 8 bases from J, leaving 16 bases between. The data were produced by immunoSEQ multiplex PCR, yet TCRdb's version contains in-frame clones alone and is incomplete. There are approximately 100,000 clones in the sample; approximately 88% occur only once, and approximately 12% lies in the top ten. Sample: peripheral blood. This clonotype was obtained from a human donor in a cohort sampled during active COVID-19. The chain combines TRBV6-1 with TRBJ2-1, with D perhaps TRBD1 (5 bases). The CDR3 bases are TGTGCCAGCAGTGAAAGGGGTGGGGTGACCCATGAGCAGTTCTTC. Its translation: CASSERGGVTHEQFF.